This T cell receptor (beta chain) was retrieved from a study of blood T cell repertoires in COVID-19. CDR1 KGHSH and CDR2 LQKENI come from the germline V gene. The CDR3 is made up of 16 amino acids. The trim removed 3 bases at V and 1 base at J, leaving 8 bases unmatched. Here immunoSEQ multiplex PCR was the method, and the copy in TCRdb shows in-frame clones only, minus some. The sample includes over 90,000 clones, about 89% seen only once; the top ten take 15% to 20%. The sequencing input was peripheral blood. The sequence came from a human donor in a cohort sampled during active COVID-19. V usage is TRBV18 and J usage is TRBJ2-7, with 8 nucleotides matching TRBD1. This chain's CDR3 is CASSPPDRVSSYEQYF. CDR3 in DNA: TGTGCCAGCTCACCCCCGGACAGGGTGTCGTCCTACGAGCAGTACTTC.